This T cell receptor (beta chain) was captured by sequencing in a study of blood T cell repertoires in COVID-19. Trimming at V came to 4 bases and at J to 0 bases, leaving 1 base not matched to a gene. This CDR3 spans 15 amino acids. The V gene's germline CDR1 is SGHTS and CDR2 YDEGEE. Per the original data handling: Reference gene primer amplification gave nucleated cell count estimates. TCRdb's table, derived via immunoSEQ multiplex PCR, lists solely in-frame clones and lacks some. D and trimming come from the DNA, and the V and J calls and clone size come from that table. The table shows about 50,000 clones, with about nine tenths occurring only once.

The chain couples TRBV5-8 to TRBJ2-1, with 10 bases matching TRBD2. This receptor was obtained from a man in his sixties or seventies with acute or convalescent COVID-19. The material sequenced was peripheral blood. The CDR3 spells CASSPSGSSYNEQFF. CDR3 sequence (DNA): TGTGCCAGCAGCCCTAGCGGGAGCTCCTACAATGAGCAGTTCTTC.